A selection of T cell receptor beta chains follows, all from one sample in a study of shared clonotypes between healthy human individuals. Profiling relied on immunoSEQ multiplex PCR, and the TCRdb table lists in-frame clones only, not all of them. In the table there are some 1,100,000 clones, approximately 78% of which are singletons. What was sequenced was memory CD4+ T cells from PBMCs. These receptors all stem from a man aged 18 to 30 in good health. Some clones in this sample may be carry-over from other donors' samples. The CDR3 runs from the conserved cysteine through the conserved F or W. Each record gives: D gene, J gene, CDR3 length, V gene, clone size, CDR3 protein, CDR3 DNA. A D gene is named only where the DNA matches it firmly. Size tells how often a clone was seen (once, few, many) or the class of an expanded clone, and some rows leave it out.

d_call: .; j_call: TRBJ1-1; cdr3_length: 16; v_call: TRBV5-1; clone_size: once; cdr3_aa: CASSLNGSPMTTEAFF; cdr3_nt: TGCGCCAGCAGCTTGAACGGCAGTCCGATGACCACTGAAGCTTTCTTT
d_call: TRBD1; j_call: TRBJ2-7; cdr3_length: 15; v_call: TRBV6-5; clone_size: .; cdr3_aa: CASSYGQALSYEQYF; cdr3_nt: TGTGCCAGCAGTTACGGACAGGCCCTCTCCTACGAGCAGTACTTC
d_call: TRBD1; j_call: TRBJ1-2; cdr3_length: 16; v_call: TRBV2; clone_size: .; cdr3_aa: CASRGGQGIANYGYTF; cdr3_nt: TGTGCCAGCAGGGGGGGACAGGGGATTGCTAACTATGGCTACACCTTC
d_call: TRBD1; j_call: TRBJ2-2; cdr3_length: 16; v_call: TRBV9; clone_size: .; cdr3_aa: CASSVGQGTVAGELFF; cdr3_nt: TGTGCCAGCAGCGTAGGACAGGGTACCGTGGCCGGGGAGCTGTTTTTT
d_call: .; j_call: TRBJ1-1; cdr3_length: 15; v_call: TRBV7-9; clone_size: few; cdr3_aa: CASSLAAGAVTEAFF; cdr3_nt: TGTGCCAGCAGCTTAGCGGCAGGGGCGGTTACTGAAGCTTTCTTT
d_call: .; j_call: TRBJ2-5; cdr3_length: 14; v_call: TRBV10-3; clone_size: .; cdr3_aa: CAISEPMAQETQYF; cdr3_nt: TGTGCCATCAGTGAGCCGATGGCCCAAGAGACCCAGTACTTC
d_call: .; j_call: TRBJ1-2; cdr3_length: 11; v_call: TRBV2; clone_size: few; cdr3_aa: CASSPRTRGTF; cdr3_nt: TGTGCCAGCAGTCCGCGGACCAGAGGGACCTTC
d_call: .; j_call: TRBJ2-7; cdr3_length: 14; v_call: TRBV4-2; clone_size: .; cdr3_aa: CASSQEKVLGEQYF; cdr3_nt: TGTGCCAGCAGCCAAGAAAAGGTCTTGGGCGAGCAGTACTTC
d_call: TRBD1; j_call: TRBJ1-2; cdr3_length: 19; v_call: TRBV19; clone_size: .; cdr3_aa: CASSISPLGQGRPLYGYTF; cdr3_nt: TGTGCCAGTAGTATCTCGCCCCTCGGACAGGGAAGGCCTCTCTATGGCTACACCTTC
d_call: TRBD1; j_call: TRBJ1-1; cdr3_length: 15; v_call: TRBV29-1; clone_size: once; cdr3_aa: CSAFPLDRANTEAFF; cdr3_nt: TGCAGCGCCTTCCCCCTCGACAGGGCAAACACTGAAGCTTTCTTT